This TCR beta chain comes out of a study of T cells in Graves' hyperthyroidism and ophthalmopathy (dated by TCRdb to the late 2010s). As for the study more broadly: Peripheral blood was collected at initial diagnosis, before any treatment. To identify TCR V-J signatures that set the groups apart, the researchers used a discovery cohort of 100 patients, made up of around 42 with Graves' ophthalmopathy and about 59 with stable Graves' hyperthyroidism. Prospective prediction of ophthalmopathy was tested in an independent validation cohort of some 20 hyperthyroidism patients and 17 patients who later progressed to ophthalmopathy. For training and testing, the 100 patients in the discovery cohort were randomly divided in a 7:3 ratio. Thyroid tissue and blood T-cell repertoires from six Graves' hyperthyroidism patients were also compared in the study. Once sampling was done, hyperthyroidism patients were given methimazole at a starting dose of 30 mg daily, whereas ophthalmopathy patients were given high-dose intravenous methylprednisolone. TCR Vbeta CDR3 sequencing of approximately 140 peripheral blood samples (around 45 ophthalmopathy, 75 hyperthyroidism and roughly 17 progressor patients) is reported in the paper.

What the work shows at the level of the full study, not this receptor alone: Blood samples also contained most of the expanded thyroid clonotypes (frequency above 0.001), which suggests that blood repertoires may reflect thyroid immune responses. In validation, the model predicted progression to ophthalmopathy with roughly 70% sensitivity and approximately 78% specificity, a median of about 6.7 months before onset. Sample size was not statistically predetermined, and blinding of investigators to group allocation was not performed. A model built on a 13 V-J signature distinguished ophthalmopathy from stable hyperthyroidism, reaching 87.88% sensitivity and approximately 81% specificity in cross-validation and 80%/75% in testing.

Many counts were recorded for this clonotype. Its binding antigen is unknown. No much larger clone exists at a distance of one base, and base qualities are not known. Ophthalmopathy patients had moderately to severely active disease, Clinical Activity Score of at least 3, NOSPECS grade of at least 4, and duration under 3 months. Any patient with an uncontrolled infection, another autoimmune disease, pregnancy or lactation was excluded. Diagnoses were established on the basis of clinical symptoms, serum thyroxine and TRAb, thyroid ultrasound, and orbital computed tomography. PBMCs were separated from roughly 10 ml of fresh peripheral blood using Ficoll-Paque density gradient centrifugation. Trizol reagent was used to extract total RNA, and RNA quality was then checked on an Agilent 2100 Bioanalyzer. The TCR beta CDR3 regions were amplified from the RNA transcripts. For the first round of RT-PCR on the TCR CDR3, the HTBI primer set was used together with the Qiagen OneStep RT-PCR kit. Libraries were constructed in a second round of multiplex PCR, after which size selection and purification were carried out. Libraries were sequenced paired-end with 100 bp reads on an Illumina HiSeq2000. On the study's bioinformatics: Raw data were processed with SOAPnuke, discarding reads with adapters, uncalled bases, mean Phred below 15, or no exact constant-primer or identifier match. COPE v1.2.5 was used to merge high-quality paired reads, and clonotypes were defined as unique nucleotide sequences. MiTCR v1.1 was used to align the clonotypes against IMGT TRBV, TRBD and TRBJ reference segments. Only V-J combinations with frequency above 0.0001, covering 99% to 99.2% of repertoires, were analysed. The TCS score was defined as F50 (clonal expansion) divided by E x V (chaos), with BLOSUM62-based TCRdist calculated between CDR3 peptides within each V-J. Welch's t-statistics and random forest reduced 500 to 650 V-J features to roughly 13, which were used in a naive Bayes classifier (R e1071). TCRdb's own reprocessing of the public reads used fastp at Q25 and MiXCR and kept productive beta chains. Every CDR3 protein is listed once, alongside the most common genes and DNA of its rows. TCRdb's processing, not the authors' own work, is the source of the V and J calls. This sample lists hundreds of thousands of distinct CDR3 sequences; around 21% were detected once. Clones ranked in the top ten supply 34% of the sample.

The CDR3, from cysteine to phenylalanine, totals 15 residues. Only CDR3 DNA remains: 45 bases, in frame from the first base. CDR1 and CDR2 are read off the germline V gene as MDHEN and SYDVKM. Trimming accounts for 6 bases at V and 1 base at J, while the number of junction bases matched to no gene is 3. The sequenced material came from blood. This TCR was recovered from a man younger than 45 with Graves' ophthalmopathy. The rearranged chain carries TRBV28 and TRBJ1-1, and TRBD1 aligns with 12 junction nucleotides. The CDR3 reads CASRGGQGANTEAFF. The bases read TGTGCCAGCAGGGGGGGACAGGGGGCGAACACTGAAGCTTTCTTT.